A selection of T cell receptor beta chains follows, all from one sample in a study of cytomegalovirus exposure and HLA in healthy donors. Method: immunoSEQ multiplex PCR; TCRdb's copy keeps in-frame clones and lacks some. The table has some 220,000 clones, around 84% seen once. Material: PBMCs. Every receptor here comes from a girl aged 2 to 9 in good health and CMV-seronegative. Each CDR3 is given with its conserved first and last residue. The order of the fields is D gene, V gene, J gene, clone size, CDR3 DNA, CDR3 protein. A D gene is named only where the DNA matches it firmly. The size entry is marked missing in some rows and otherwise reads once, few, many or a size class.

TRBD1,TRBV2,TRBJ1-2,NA,TGTGCCAGCAGTGGTCTAGGGACAGGATATGGCTACACCTTC,CASSGLGTGYGYTF
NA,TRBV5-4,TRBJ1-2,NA,TGTGCCAGCAGCTTGGCTCAGGTTAACTATGGCTACACCTTC,CASSLAQVNYGYTF
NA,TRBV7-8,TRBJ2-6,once,TGTGCCAGCAAGCGGCTGGAGAGCTCTGGGGCCAACGTCCTGACTTTC,CASKRLESSGANVLTF
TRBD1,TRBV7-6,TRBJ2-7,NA,TGTGCCAGCAGCTTAATTACTCCTGCAGGGGGCATTTACGAGCAGTACTTC,CASSLITPAGGIYEQYF
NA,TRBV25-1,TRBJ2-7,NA,TGTGCCAGCAGTGAATCAGCTGGCAGGGGCTACGAGCAGTACTTC,CASSESAGRGYEQYF
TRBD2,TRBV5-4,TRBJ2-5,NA,TGTGCCAGCAGCCGGACTAGCGGGAGATTTGAGGAAACCCAGTACTTC,CASSRTSGRFEETQYF
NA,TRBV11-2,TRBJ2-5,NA,TGTGCCAGCAGCTTGGGGGCGGGAGTTATGGAGACCCAGTACTTC,CASSLGAGVMETQYF
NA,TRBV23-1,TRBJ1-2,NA,TGCGCCAGCAGTCATCAGAGGGCTAACTATGGCTACACCTTC,CASSHQRANYGYTF
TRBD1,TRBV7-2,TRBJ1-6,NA,TGTGCCAGCAGCCCCCGGACAGGGAATAGTTCACCCCTCCACTTT,CASSPRTGNSSPLHF
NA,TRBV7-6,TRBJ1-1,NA,TGTGCCAGCAGCTTAGCCCCAGGTGGAAGATCGGTAACTGAAGCTTTCTTT,CASSLAPGGRSVTEAFF
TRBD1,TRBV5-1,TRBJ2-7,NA,TGCGCCAGCAGCTTGGAGGGACAGGGCATGAACGAGCAGTACTTC,CASSLEGQGMNEQYF